Described below is a single T cell receptor (beta chain) sequence and its context. The data were obtained in a study of T-cell memory formation after mild COVID-19. V gave up 6 bases and J gave up 6 bases; unmatched junction bases: 7. There are 13 residues in the CDR3. One entry per CDR3 protein results from TCRdb running MiXCR on the 5' RACE reads. The sample carries 250,000 to 350,000 distinct CDR3 sequences, roughly 13% recorded once. This receptor was obtained from a young man who had mild COVID-19 (a few samples of this study predate the infection). Cell type and time point are not known. This chain uses TRBV12-3 or TRBV12-4 with TRBJ1-2; 7 bases map to TRBD1. The sequenced sample was PBMCs or a T cell subset sorted from them (not recorded which). CDR3: CASSRQGSHGYTF. The CDR3 bases are TGTGCCAGCAGCCGACAGGGTTCCCATGGCTACACCTTC.